The T cell receptor beta chain under discussion was sequenced for a study of sequential checkpoint blockade in melanoma. Study as a whole: Arm A got nivolumab then ipilimumab; arm B the reverse, 1:1. Each arm's sequence ended with maintenance nivolumab.

Treatment reported: randomized to nivolumab then ipilimumab (arm A) or the reverse (arm B). PBMC sorting kept live CD3+CD8+ cells without CD19 or CD56. The CDR3 extends over 17 amino acids. CDR1 and CDR2 (germline): SEHNR, FQNEAQ (reference sequence). With 1 base removed from V and 1 base from J, the gap between germline ends came to 17 bases. Produced via immunoSEQ multiplex PCR; TCRdb's table is partial and in-frame only. There are 35,000 to 40,000 clones in the sample; about nine tenths occur only once, and 12% lies in the top ten. The clonotype was recovered from a human donor with melanoma. This chain joins TRBV7-9 and TRBJ2-7; D is perhaps TRBD2 (5 bases). Sequenced here: CD8+ T cells sorted from blood (inferred from file names), sampled from a patient given nivolumab and ipilimumab in sequence. CDR3 nucleotides: TGTGCCAGCAGCTTAGGGGGAGAAAGGTCGTCGTCCTACGAGCAGTACTTC. Residues: CASSLGGERSSSYEQYF. The complete variable domain, with remaining parts taken from reference TRBV7-9 and TRBJ2-7, reads DTGVSQNPRHKITKRGQNVTFRCDPISEHNRLYWYRQTLGQGPEFLTYFQNEAQLEKSRLLSDRFSAERPKGSFSTLEIQRTEQGDSAMYLCASSLGGERSSSYEQYFGPGTRLTVT.